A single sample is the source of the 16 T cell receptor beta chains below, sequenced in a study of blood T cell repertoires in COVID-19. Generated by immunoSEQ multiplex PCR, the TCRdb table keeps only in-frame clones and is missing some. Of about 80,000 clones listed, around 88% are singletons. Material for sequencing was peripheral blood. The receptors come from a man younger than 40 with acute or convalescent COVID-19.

CDR3 nucleotides: TGTGCCAGCAGCGTGAGGACTAGCGGGTACGAGCAGTACTTC. This sequence encodes CASSVRTSGYEQYF. V and J are TRBV9 and TRBJ2-7, with 11 bases fitting TRBD2. The germline CDR1 and CDR2 sequences are SGDLS and YYNGEE. V dropped 2 bases and J dropped 4; count of bases not matched to a gene: 2. The CDR3 length is 14 residues. Together with reference TRBV9 and TRBJ2-7, the CDR3 gives the full variable domain: DSGVTQTPKHLITATGQRVTLRCSPRSGDLSVYWYQQSLDQGLQFLIQYYNGEERAKGNILERFSAQQFPDLHSELNLSSLELGDSALYFCASSVRTSGYEQYFGPGTRLTVT.

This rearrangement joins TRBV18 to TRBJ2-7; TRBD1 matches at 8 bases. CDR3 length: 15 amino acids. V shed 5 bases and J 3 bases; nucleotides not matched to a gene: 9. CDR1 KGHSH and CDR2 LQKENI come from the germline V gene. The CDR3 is CASSADGQGVYEQYF. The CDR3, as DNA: TGTGCCAGCTCAGCCGATGGACAGGGAGTCTACGAGCAGTACTTC.

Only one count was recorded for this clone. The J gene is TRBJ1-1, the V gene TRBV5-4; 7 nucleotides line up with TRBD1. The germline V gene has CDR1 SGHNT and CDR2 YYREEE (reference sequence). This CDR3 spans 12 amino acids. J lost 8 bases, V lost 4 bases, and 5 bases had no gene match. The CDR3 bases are TGTGCCAGCAGCCCCCCACAGGGGGAAGCTTTCTTT. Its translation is CASSPPQGEAFF.

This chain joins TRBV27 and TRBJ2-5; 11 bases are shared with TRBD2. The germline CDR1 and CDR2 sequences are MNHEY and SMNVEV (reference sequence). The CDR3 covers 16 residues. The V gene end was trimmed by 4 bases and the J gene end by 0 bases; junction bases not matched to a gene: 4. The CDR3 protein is CASSSLAGGHQETQYF. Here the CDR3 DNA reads TGTGCCAGCAGTTCCCTAGCGGGAGGTCACCAAGAGACCCAGTACTTC.

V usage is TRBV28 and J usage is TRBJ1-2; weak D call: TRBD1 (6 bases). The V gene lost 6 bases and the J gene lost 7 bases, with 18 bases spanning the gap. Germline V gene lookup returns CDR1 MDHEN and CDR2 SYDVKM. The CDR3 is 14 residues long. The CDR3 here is CASRPTGLQFGYTF. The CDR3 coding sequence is TGTGCCAGCAGACCTACAGGGTTACAGTTTGGCTACACCTTC.

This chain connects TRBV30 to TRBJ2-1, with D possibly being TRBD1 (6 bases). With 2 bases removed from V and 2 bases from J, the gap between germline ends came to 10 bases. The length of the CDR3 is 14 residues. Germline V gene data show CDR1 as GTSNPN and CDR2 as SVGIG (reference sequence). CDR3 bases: TGTGCCTGGAGTAGGGCAGGGGCCTACAATGAGCAGTTCTTC. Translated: CAWSRAGAYNEQFF.

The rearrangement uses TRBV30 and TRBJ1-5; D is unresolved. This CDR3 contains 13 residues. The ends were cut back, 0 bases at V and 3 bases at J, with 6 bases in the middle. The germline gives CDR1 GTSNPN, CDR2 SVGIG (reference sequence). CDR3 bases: TGTGCCTGGAGTGTACGGGACAATCAGCCCCAGCATTTT. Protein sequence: CAWSVRDNQPQHF.

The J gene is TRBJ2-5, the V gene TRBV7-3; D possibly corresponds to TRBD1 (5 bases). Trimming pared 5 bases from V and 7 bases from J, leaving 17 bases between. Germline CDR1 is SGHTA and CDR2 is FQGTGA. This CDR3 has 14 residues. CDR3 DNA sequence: TGTGCCAGCAGCACCGATGGGGCTATGGGGACCCAGTACTTC. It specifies CASSTDGAMGTQYF.

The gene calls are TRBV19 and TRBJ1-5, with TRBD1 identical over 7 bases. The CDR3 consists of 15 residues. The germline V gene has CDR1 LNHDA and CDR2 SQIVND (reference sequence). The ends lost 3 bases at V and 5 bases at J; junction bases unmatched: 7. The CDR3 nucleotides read TGTGCCAGTAGTATGAAACAGGGGCTGGATCAGCCCCAGCATTTT. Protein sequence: CASSMKQGLDQPQHF.

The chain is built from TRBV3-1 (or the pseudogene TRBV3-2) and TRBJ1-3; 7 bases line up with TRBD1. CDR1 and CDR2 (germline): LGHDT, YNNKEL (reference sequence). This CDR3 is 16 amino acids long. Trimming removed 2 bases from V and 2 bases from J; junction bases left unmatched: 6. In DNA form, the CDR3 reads TGTGCCAGCAGCCAACGAGACAGGGTGACTGGAAACACCATATATTTT. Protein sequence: CASSQRDRVTGNTIYF.

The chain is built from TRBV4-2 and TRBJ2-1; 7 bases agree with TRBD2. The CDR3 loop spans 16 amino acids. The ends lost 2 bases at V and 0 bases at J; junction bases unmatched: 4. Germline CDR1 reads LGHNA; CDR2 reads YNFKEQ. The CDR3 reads CASSQSASGSYNEQFF. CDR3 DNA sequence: TGTGCCAGCAGCCAATCTGCTAGCGGCTCCTACAATGAGCAGTTCTTC.

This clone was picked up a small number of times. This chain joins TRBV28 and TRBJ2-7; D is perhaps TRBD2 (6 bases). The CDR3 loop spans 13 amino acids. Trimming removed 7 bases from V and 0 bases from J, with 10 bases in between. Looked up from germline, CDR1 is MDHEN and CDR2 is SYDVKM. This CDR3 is CASTGGVSYEQYF. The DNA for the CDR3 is TGTGCCAGCACCGGAGGGGTCTCCTACGAGCAGTACTTC.

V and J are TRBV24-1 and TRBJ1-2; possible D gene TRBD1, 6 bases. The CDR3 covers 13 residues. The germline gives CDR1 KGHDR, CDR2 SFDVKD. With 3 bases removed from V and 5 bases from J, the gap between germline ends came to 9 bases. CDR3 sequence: CATSDLQGYGYTF. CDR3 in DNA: TGTGCCACCAGTGATCTACAGGGTTATGGCTACACCTTC.

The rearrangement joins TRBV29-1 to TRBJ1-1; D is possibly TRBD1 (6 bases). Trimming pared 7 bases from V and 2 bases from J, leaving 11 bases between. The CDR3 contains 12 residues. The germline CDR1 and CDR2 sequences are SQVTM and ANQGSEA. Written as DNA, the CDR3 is TGCAGCGGGGGACACCCCAACACTGAAGCTTTCTTT. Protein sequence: CSGGHPNTEAFF.

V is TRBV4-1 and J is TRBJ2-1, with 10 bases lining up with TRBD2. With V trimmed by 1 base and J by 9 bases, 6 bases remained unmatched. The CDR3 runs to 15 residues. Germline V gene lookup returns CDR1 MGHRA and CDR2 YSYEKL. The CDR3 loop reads CASSQGLAGVLEQFF. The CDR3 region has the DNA TGCGCCAGCAGCCAAGGGCTAGCGGGAGTCCTTGAGCAGTTCTTC.

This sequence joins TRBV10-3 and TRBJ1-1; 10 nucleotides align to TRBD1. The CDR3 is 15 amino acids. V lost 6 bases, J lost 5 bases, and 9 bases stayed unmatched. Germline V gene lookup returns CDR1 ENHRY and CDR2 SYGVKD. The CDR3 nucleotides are TGTGCCATCAGGGGGGACAGGGGAAGAGGGACTGAAGCTTTCTTT. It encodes CAIRGDRGRGTEAFF.